The present TCR beta chain was sequenced within a study of blood T cell repertoires in COVID-19 (TCRdb year 2020). Regarding the research as a whole: The collaborator samples originated in the United States, Italy and Spain and spanned the acute and convalescent phases of COVID-19. The samples were drawn from two sources: the first 160 participants of the ongoing ImmuneRACE study, and 1,000 to 1,500 subjects contributed by 6 global collaborators. The material from the prospective study consisted of cDNA or gDNA derived from T cells, B-cell-depleted T cells, or PBMCs. Where available, HLA class I and class II types were taken from metadata supplied by the sample provider and were not determined by assay-based typing. The repertoires were made available in a free public database intended to serve as a resource for research on the immune response to SARS-CoV-2. Nearly every sample came with metadata listing a de-identified subject ID, COVID-19 status, age in years and sex. Subjects who had been exposed to COVID-19, were actively infected with it, or had recovered from it provided the deeply sampled blood TCRbeta repertoires that made up the dataset. Broad study findings and their caveats: How much clinical and demographic metadata was included differed by source and by participant, and the metadata was provided uncurated.

This clone was counted at least ten times. The antigen this receptor binds is unknown. Qualities for individual bases were not recorded, and no much larger clone is one base off. TCRbeta CDR3 regions were amplified from genomic DNA using the immunoSEQ Assay, a bias-controlled multiplex PCR. The original pipeline was this. Within the assay, amplification of reference gene primers was used to estimate how many nucleated cells each sample contained. To quantify the absolute abundance of each unique TCRbeta CDR3 rearrangement, sequence reads were collapsed and filtered. For each sample, productive Simpson clonality was calculated as the square root of Simpson's diversity index across productive rearrangements. TCRdb's version of the immuneACCESS table is confined to in-frame rearrangements and falls short of the full clone set. An unresolved V gene accounts for under half of the shortfall where checked; the remainder is of unknown origin. That table supplies the V and J calls and clone size; D and trimming were determined from the DNA. This sample lists 200,000 to 250,000 clones; around 88% were detected once. Around 15% of the sample belongs to the ten largest clones.

The CDR3 runs 14 amino acids, cysteine and phenylalanine included. The sequence is cut down to CDR3 DNA, 42 bases in frame from base 1. The germline V and J ends show losses of 6 bases and 5 bases respectively, and no gene match explains 5 bases of the junction. Based on the germline V gene, the CDR1 and CDR2 sequences are MNHEY and SVGAGI. Participants in the prospective study were aged about 18 to 89 years, lived in 20 to 30 United States geographic areas, and enrolled through a virtual design. In the prospective study, participants were assigned to cohorts based on the clinical history participants reported in a screening survey and a study questionnaire. Each participant in the prospective study had whole blood, serum and a nasopharyngeal or oropharyngeal swab collected by mobile phlebotomists. Prospective study participants could optionally give additional blood draws and questionnaires over a roughly 2-month period. Prospective study blood samples were shipped either frozen or at room temperature before DNA extraction.

This TCR was recovered from a woman between 50 and 59 years old with acute COVID-19. The sequenced material came from PBMCs or T cells enriched from blood (not recorded which). The rearrangement joined TRBV6-5 to TRBJ2-2; 8 junctional bases match TRBD1. In nucleotides, the sequence is TGTGCCAGCAGGCAGGGGGCTAGAACCGGGGAGCTGTTTTTT. Its protein is CASRQGARTGELFF.